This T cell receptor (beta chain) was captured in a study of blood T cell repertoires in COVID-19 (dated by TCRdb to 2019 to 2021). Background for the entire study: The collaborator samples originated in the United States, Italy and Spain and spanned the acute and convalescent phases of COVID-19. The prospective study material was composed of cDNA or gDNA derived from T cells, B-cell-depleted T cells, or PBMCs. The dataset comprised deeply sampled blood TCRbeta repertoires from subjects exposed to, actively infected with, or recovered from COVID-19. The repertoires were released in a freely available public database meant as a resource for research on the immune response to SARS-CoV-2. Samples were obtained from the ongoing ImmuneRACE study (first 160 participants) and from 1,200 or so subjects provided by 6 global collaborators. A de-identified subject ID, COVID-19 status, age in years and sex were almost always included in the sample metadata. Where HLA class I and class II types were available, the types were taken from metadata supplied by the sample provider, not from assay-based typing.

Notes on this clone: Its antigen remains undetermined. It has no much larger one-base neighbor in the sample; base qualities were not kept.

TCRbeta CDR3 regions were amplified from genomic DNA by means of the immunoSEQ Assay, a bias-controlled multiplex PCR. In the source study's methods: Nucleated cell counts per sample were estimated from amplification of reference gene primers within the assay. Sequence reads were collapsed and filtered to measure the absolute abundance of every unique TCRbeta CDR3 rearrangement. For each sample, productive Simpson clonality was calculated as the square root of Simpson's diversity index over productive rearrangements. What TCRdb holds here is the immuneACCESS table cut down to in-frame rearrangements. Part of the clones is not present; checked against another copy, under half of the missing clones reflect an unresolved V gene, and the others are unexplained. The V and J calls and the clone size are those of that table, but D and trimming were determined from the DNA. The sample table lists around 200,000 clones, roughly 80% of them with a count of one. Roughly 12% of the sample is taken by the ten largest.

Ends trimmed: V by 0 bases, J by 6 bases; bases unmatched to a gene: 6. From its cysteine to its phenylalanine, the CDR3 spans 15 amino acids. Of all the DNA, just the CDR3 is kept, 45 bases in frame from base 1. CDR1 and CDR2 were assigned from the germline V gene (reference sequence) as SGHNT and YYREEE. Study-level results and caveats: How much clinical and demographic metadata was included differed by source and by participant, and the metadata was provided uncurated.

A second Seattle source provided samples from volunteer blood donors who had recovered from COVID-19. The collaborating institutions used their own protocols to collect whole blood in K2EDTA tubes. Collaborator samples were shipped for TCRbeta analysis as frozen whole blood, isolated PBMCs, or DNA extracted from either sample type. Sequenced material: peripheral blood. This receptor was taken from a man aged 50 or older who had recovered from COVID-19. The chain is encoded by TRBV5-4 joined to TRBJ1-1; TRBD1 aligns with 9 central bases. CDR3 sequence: CASSLVRGQGAEAFF. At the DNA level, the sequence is TGTGCCAGCAGCTTGGTTCGGGGACAGGGTGCTGAAGCTTTCTTT.